The next 10 T cell receptor beta chains were all read from a single sample in a study of metastatic and nonmetastatic thyroid tumors. The entire patient cohort was treatment-naive prior to thyroid surgery. TCRdb re-called clones via MiXCR from the PCR reads. The sample lists more than 5,500 clones; 18% were seen once. The sequencing input was adjacent normal tissue. The source of these receptors is a male donor with papillary thyroid cancer or a benign thyroid nodule (not recorded which). Some clones in this sample may be carry-over from other donors' samples.

The rearrangement links TRBV29-1 to TRBJ2-7, with D unclear. V shed 6 bases and J shed 2 bases, with 8 bases lying between them. The germline V gene encodes CDR1 SQVTM and CDR2 ANQGSEA. This CDR3 contains 11 residues. In DNA, the CDR3 is TGCAGCGTCAACCGGCCCTACGAGCAGTACTTC. It specifies CSVNRPYEQYF.

This clone occurred a few times. The chain's CDR3 is CSAMRGWNTEAFF. In DNA, the CDR3 is TGCAGTGCTATGAGGGGCTGGAACACTGAAGCTTTCTTT. The genes are TRBV20-1 and TRBJ1-1; TRBD1 might be the D (5 bases). The CDR3 has 13 residues. The V end was cut by 4 bases, the J end by 1 base, with 10 bases between. Germline CDR1 DFQATT, CDR2 SNEGSKA (reference sequence).

The V and J genes are TRBV28 and TRBJ2-3; tentative D call: TRBD2 (5 bases). Germline CDR1 and CDR2: MDHEN and SYDVKM. CDR3 length: 13 residues. Trimming pared 8 bases from V and 3 bases from J, leaving 12 bases between. The CDR3 region is CASLWTPTDTQYF. The DNA of the CDR3 is TGTGCCAGCTTATGGACTCCTACAGATACGCAGTATTTT.

This clone was picked up many times. The chain employs TRBV6-2 or TRBV6-3 and TRBJ2-7, with 7 bases lining up with TRBD2. Germline values: CDR1 MNHEY, CDR2 SVGEGT. After removal of 1 base from V and 2 bases from J, the junction contained 5 bases not matched to a gene. CDR3 size: 15 residues. In DNA form, the CDR3 reads TGTGCCAGCAGTTACTTCCGCGGGGGTACCTACGAGCAGTACTTC. As protein: CASSYFRGGTYEQYF.

The chain's CDR3 is CASTAGGREKLFF. The CDR3 DNA follows: TGTGCCAGCACGGCGGGGGGTCGAGAAAAACTGTTTTTT. This chain uses TRBV2 with TRBJ1-4, with a weak D call TRBD1 (5 bases). V dropped 7 bases and J dropped 8 bases, with 14 bases sitting between them. Germline V gene sequence: CDR1 SNHLY, CDR2 FYNNEI. This CDR3 is built from 13 residues.

Regarding this clone: A junction end diverges from the germline sequence, so it may reflect a read error. This rearrangement joins TRBV14 to TRBJ2-2, with D possibly being TRBD1 (6 bases). Germline V gives CDR1 SGHDN, CDR2 FVKESK. The CDR3 covers 15 residues. The DNA for the CDR3 is TGTGCCGGCAGCCAAGTATCAACAGGGACCGGGGAGCTGTTTTTT. Translated: CAGSQVSTGTGELFF. Drawing the rest from reference TRBV14 and TRBJ2-2, the complete variable domain is EAGVTQFPSHSVIEKGQTVTLRCDPISGHDNLYWYRRVMGKEIKFLLHFVKESKQDESGMPNNRFLAERTGGTYSTLKVQPAELEDSGVYFCAGSQVSTGTGELFFGEGSRLTVL.

Within the sample, this clone is large. V and J are TRBV6-5 and TRBJ1-6; 10 positions agree with TRBD1. This CDR3 is 15 amino acids long. V lost 2 bases, J lost 7 bases, and 2 bases stayed unmatched. Germline CDR1 and CDR2: MNHEY and SVGAGI. The CDR3 DNA follows: TGTGCCAGCAGTTACCCGGGACAGGGGAATTCACCCCTCCACTTT. Translation gives CASSYPGQGNSPLHF.

A few counts support this clone. J is TRBJ1-5 and V is TRBV2; TRBD1 is a possible D gene (5 bases). CDR1 is SNHLY, CDR2 FYNNEI, per germline. The CDR3 contains 13 residues. V lost 6 bases, J lost 4 bases, and 10 bases lay in between. The chain's CDR3 is CASSRDGNQPQHF. The CDR3 region has the DNA TGTGCCAGCAGCCGGGACGGGAATCAGCCCCAGCATTTT. The variable domain in full, with the rest retrieved from reference TRBV2 and TRBJ1-5, is EPEVTQTPSHQVTQMGQEVILRCVPISNHLYFYWYRQILGQKVEFLVSFYNNEISEKSEIFDDQFSVERPDGSNFTLKIRSTKLEDSAMYFCASSRDGNQPQHFGDGTRLSIL.

This clone was detected only a few times. The V call is TRBV5-1, the J call TRBJ2-1; the D is unclear. The germline V and J ends were trimmed by 0 bases and 0 bases, with 7 bases remaining between them. The CDR3 is 15 residues long. Germline lookup yields CDR1 SGHRS and CDR2 YFSETQ. CDR3 coding DNA: TGCGCCAGCAGCTTGGGGCAGGACTCCTACAATGAGCAGTTCTTC. Translation: CASSLGQDSYNEQFF.

This clone was picked up a small number of times. The chain is built from TRBV27 and TRBJ2-7, with D hard to call. The CDR3 is 9 amino acids. Trimming pared 8 bases from V and 3 bases from J, leaving 2 bases between. Germline V CDR1 and CDR2: MNHEY, SMNVEV (reference sequence). The CDR3 coding sequence is TGTGCCAGCCACTACGAGCAGTACTTC. The encoded protein is CASHYEQYF.